The clone carrying this T cell receptor beta chain was seen ten or more times. The antigen is unknown. This record belongs to a study of human T cells and chemical hapten exposure. TCRdb re-called the RACE reads through MiXCR, storing one row per CDR3 protein. The table lists about 380,000 distinct CDR3 sequences, about 6% of them singletons. Sample time point: patch test 2, 6 weeks after DPC sensitization. Treatment reported: therapeutic diphenylcyclopropenone sensitization with weekly scalp DPC. Suited to DPC and affected by alopecia, the donors ranged from 18 to 70 years old. The CDR3 has 18 amino acids. The trim removed 1 base at V and 4 bases at J, leaving 9 bases unmatched. The germline V gene encodes CDR1 SGHTA and CDR2 FQGNSA. Study-wide results and limits: Controls formed significantly fewer large CDR3 similarity clusters than expanded TCRs did.

This sequence originates from a woman aged 18 to 35 with alopecia areata. Some clones in this sample may be carry-over from other donors' samples. Specimen: whole blood, collected in connection with sensitization to the hapten diphenylcyclopropenone (DPC). This chain uses TRBV7-2 with TRBJ2-3, with 12 nucleotides matching TRBD2. CDR3 in DNA: TGTGCCAGCAGCTTAGAGGCTAGCGGGGGGGCCTCAGCAGATACGCAGTATTTT. This sequence encodes CASSLEASGGASADTQYF. Full variable domain (remainder filled in from reference TRBV7-2 and TRBJ2-3): GAGVSQSPSNKVTEKGKDVELRCDPISGHTALYWYRQSLGQGLEFLIYFQGNSAPDKSGLPSDRFSAERTGGSVSTLTIQRTQQEDSAVYLCASSLEASGGASADTQYFGPGTRLTVL.